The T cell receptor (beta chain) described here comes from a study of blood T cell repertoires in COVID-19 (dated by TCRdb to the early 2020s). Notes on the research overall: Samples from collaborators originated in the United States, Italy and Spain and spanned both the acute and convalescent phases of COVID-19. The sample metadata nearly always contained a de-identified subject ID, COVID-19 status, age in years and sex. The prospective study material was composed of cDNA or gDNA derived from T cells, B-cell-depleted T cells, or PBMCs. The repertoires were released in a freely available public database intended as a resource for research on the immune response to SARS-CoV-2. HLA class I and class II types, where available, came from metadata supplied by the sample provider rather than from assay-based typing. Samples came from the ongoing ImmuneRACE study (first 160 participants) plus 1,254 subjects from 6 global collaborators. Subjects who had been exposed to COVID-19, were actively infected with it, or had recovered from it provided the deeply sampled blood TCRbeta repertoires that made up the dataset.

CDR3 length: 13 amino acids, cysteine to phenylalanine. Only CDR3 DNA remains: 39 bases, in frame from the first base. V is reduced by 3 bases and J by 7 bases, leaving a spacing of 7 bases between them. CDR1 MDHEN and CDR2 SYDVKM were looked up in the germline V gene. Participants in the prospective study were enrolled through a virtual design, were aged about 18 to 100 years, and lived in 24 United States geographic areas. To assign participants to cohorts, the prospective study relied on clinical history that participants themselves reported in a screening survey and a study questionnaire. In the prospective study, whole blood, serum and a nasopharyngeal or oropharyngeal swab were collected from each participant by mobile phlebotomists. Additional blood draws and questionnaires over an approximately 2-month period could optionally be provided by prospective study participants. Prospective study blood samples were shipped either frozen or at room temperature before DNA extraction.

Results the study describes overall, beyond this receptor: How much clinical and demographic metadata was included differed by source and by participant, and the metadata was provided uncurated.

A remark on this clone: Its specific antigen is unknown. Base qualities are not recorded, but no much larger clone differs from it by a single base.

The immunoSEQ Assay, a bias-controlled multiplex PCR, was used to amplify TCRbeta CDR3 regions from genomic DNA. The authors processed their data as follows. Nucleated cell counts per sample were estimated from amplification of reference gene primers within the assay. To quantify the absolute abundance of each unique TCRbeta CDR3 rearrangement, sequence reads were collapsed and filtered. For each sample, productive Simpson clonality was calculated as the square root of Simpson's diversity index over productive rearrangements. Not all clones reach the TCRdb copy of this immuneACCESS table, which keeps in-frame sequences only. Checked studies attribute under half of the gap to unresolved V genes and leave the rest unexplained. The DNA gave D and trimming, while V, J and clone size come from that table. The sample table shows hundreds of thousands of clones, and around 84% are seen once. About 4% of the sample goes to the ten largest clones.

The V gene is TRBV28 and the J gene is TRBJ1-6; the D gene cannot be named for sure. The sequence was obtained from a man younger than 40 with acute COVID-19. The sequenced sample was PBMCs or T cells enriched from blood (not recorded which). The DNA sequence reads TGTGCCAGCAGTTTGAACAAGAATTCACCCCTCCACTTT. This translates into CASSLNKNSPLHF.